This entry concerns a single T cell receptor (beta chain). This sample was included in a study of blood T cell repertoires in COVID-19. Study-level background: The study drew acute and convalescent COVID-19 samples from the United States, Italy and Spain. PBMCs, B-cell-depleted T cells, or T cells provided the cDNA or gDNA that made up the material.

Authors' processing steps: Reference gene primer amplification gave estimated nucleated cell counts. The assay was immunoSEQ multiplex PCR, and TCRdb's table has in-frame clones only and misses some. V and J calls and clone size are as listed in that table; D and trimming were resolved from the DNA. The table has 100,000 to 150,000 clones, approximately 89% seen once. CDR3 size: 14 residues. In germline, CDR1 is SGHRS, CDR2 YFSETQ. Unmatched junction bases numbered 10, after V lost 4 bases and J lost 10 bases. The chain has TRBV5-1 and TRBJ2-1; 8 bases agree with TRBD2. Sequenced material: peripheral blood. The receptor was isolated from a man aged 50-59 years with acute or convalescent COVID-19. This chain's CDR3 is CASSPGGTSWEQFF. In DNA, the CDR3 is TGCGCCAGCAGCCCGGGGGGGACTTCATGGGAGCAGTTCTTC.